The rows below give T cell receptor beta chains drawn from one sample of a study of cytomegalovirus exposure and HLA in healthy donors. Using immunoSEQ multiplex PCR, the repertoire was profiled, and TCRdb retains in-frame clones only, with some absent. The data contain 190,000 or so clones, about 80% of them singletons. The sample taken for sequencing was PBMCs. The receptors here all came from a young woman in good health and CMV-seropositive. Each CDR3 is given with its conserved first and last residue. The D gene is left open where the match is weak. Clone size is shown for a subset of rows, as once, few, many or a class of expanded clone.

clone size: -
V gene: TRBV7-3
J gene: TRBJ1-1
D gene: -
CDR3 DNA: TGTGCCAGCAGCTCTCAGGGGAACACTGAAGCTTTCTTT
CDR3 protein: CASSSQGNTEAFF

clone size: -
V gene: TRBV27
J gene: TRBJ1-2
D gene: -
CDR3 DNA: TGTGCCAGCAGTTTGGGGACTACGGGGACCTATGGCTACACCTTC
CDR3 protein: CASSLGTTGTYGYTF

clone size: -
V gene: TRBV5-1
J gene: TRBJ2-5
D gene: -
CDR3 DNA: TGCGCCAGCAGCTTGGCCGTGCCGCATCTCGGAGAGACCCAGTACTTC
CDR3 protein: CASSLAVPHLGETQYF

clone size: -
V gene: TRBV5-5
J gene: TRBJ2-5
D gene: -
CDR3 DNA: TGTGCCAGCAGCCGGACAAGCCAAGAGACCCAGTACTTC
CDR3 protein: CASSRTSQETQYF

clone size: -
V gene: TRBV5-4
J gene: TRBJ2-3
D gene: -
CDR3 DNA: TGTGCCAGCAGCGCACAGGGCTGGTCAGGAGATACGCAGTATTTT
CDR3 protein: CASSAQGWSGDTQYF

clone size: -
V gene: TRBV6-5
J gene: TRBJ2-7
D gene: TRBD2
CDR3 DNA: TGTGCCAGCAGTAGCACTAGCGGGGGGTACGAGCAGTACTTC
CDR3 protein: CASSSTSGGYEQYF

clone size: -
V gene: TRBV2
J gene: TRBJ2-7
D gene: -
CDR3 DNA: TGTGCCAGCAGTGAATCCCCGGACAGCTCCTACGAGCAGTACTTC
CDR3 protein: CASSESPDSSYEQYF

clone size: -
V gene: TRBV5-1
J gene: TRBJ2-5
D gene: TRBD2
CDR3 DNA: TGCGCCAGCAGCTCAATAGCGGGGGCACAAGAGACCCAGTACTTC
CDR3 protein: CASSSIAGAQETQYF

clone size: few
V gene: TRBV10-1
J gene: TRBJ1-1
D gene: -
CDR3 DNA: TGCGCCAGCAGTGAGTCCCCAGCGATGAACACTGAAGCTTTCTTT
CDR3 protein: CASSESPAMNTEAFF

clone size: -
V gene: TRBV5-1
J gene: TRBJ1-1
D gene: -
CDR3 DNA: TGCGCCAGCAGCCCCAGGGGAGGGTACACTGAAGCTTTCTTT
CDR3 protein: CASSPRGGYTEAFF

clone size: -
V gene: TRBV5-8
J gene: TRBJ2-1
D gene: -
CDR3 DNA: TGTGCCAGCAGCTTGGATGGTGGCAGTTCCAATGAGCAGTTCTTC
CDR3 protein: CASSLDGGSSNEQFF

clone size: -
V gene: TRBV11-3
J gene: TRBJ2-3
D gene: -
CDR3 DNA: TGTGCCAGCAGCAAAGAGACAGGCCAGTATACGCAGTATTTT
CDR3 protein: CASSKETGQYTQYF

clone size: few
V gene: TRBV4-1
J gene: TRBJ2-5
D gene: -
CDR3 DNA: TGCGCCAGCAGCCAAGATCACGGCCAAGAGACCCAGTACTTC
CDR3 protein: CASSQDHGQETQYF

clone size: few
V gene: TRBV5-1
J gene: TRBJ1-6
D gene: -
CDR3 DNA: TGCGCCAGCAGCATATACAAGGGAGAGAATTCACCCCTCCACTTT
CDR3 protein: CASSIYKGENSPLHF

clone size: few
V gene: TRBV18
J gene: TRBJ1-1
D gene: TRBD1
CDR3 DNA: TGTGCCAGCTCGCCTACAGGGGTAGGGGAAGCTTTCTTT
CDR3 protein: CASSPTGVGEAFF

clone size: once
V gene: TRBV9
J gene: TRBJ2-2
D gene: -
CDR3 DNA: TGTGCCAGCAGCGGAAGTCCCTTGTTACTCGGGGAGCTGTTTTTT
CDR3 protein: CASSGSPLLLGELFF

clone size: -
V gene: TRBV9
J gene: TRBJ2-2
D gene: TRBD2
CDR3 DNA: TGTGCCAGCAGCGTCTTAGCGGGGGGGCAGTCCGGGGAGCTGTTTTTT
CDR3 protein: CASSVLAGGQSGELFF

clone size: -
V gene: TRBV19
J gene: TRBJ2-7
D gene: TRBD2
CDR3 DNA: TGTGCCAGTAGTATTCAGCGGGGGAGCTCCTACGAGCAGTACTTC
CDR3 protein: CASSIQRGSSYEQYF

clone size: once
V gene: TRBV5-4
J gene: TRBJ2-1
D gene: TRBD2
CDR3 DNA: TGTGCCAGCAGCTTCATCAGCGGGGGTCCCAATGAGCAGTTCTTC
CDR3 protein: CASSFISGGPNEQFF

clone size: -
V gene: TRBV7-8
J gene: TRBJ1-2
D gene: -
CDR3 DNA: TGTGCCAGCAGCTTAAGAGGGAGGGACGGAGGCTACACCTTC
CDR3 protein: CASSLRGRDGGYTF

clone size: -
V gene: TRBV15
J gene: TRBJ1-6
D gene: -
CDR3 DNA: TGTGCCACCAGCAGAGATAGAGGGAGCTCCTATAATTCACCCCTCCACTTT
CDR3 protein: CATSRDRGSSYNSPLHF

clone size: -
V gene: TRBV9
J gene: TRBJ2-3
D gene: -
CDR3 DNA: TGTGCCAGCAGCGTAGATCGGGGTACGCAGTATTTT
CDR3 protein: CASSVDRGTQYF

clone size: -
V gene: TRBV6-5
J gene: TRBJ2-2
D gene: -
CDR3 DNA: TGTGCCAGCAGTTACTCCTCCACAAACCGCGGGGAGCTGTTTTTT
CDR3 protein: CASSYSSTNRGELFF

clone size: -
V gene: TRBV6-1
J gene: TRBJ1-5
D gene: -
CDR3 DNA: TGTGCCAGCAGTGAAGCGCCGAACCTACGGGGTAGGCCCCAGCATTTT
CDR3 protein: CASSEAPNLRGRPQHF

clone size: once
V gene: TRBV18
J gene: TRBJ1-1
D gene: TRBD1
CDR3 DNA: TGTGCCAGCTCACCCCGACAGGGGTTACCAATGAACACTGAAGCTTTCTTT
CDR3 protein: CASSPRQGLPMNTEAFF

clone size: -
V gene: TRBV28
J gene: TRBJ1-4
D gene: -
CDR3 DNA: TGTGCCAGCGGCGGAGGGCTCGGGGTGGAAAAACTGTTTTTT
CDR3 protein: CASGGGLGVEKLFF

clone size: -
V gene: TRBV7-8
J gene: TRBJ1-5
D gene: -
CDR3 DNA: TGTGCCAGCAGCTTAGCATCACAGCCCCAGCATTTT
CDR3 protein: CASSLASQPQHF

clone size: -
V gene: TRBV7-2
J gene: TRBJ1-3
D gene: -
CDR3 DNA: TGTGCCAGCAGCTTAGGACACTCGGGAAACACCATATATTTT
CDR3 protein: CASSLGHSGNTIYF

clone size: -
V gene: TRBV5-1
J gene: TRBJ2-5
D gene: TRBD1
CDR3 DNA: TGCGCCAGCAGCTTGAGTATTTCCCAGGGGGAAGAGACCCAGTACTTC
CDR3 protein: CASSLSISQGEETQYF

clone size: -
V gene: TRBV5-1
J gene: TRBJ1-1
D gene: TRBD1
CDR3 DNA: TGCGCCAGCAGCTCGGGGACAGGGTCATGGACTGAAGCTTTCTTT
CDR3 protein: CASSSGTGSWTEAFF

clone size: once
V gene: TRBV6-5
J gene: TRBJ2-3
D gene: TRBD2
CDR3 DNA: TGTGCCAGCAGGCCCCAGCGGGGGGCGTCAGATACGCAGTATTTT
CDR3 protein: CASRPQRGASDTQYF